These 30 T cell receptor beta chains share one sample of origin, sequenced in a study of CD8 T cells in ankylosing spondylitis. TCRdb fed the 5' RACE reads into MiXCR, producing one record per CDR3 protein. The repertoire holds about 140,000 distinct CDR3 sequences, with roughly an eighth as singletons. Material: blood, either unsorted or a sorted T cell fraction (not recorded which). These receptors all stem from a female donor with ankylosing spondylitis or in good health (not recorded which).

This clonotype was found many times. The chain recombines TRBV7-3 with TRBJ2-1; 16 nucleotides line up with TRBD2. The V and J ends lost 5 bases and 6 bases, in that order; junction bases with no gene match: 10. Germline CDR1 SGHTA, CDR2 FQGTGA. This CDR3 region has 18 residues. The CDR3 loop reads CASSRTGTSGGAGNEQFF. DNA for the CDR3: TGTGCCAGCAGCCGCACCGGGACTAGCGGGGGGGCAGGCAATGAGCAGTTCTTC. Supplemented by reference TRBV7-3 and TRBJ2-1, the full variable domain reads GAGVSQTPSNKVTEKGKYVELRCDPISGHTALYWYRQSLGQGPEFLIYFQGTGAADDSGLPNDRFFAVRPEGSVSTLKIQRTERGDSAVYLCASSRTGTSGGAGNEQFFGPGTRLTVL.

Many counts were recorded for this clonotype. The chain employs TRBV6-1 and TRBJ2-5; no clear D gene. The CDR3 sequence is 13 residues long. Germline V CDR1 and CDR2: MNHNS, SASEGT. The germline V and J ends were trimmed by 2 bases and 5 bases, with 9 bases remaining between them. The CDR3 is CASSESGSETQYF. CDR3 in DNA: TGTGCCAGCAGTGAATCCGGTAGTGAGACCCAGTACTTC.

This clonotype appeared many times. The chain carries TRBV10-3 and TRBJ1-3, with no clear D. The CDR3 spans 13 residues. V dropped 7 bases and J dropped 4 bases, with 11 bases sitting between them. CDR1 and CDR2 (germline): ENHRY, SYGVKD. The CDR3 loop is CAITPLEGNTIYF. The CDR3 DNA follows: TGTGCCATCACCCCGCTAGAGGGAAACACCATATATTTT.

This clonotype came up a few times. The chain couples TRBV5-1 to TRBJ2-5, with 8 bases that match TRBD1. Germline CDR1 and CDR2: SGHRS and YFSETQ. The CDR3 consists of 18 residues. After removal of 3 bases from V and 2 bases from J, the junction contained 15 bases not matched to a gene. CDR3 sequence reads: CASSSLPFTGGNQETQYF. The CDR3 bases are TGCGCCAGCAGCTCCCTACCCTTCACAGGGGGAAATCAAGAGACCCAGTACTTC.

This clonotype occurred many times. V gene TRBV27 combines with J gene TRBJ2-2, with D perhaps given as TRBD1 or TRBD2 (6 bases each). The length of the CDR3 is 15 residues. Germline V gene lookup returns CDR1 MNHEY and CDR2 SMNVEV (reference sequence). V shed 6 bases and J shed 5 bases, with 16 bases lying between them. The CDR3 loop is CASSTGWGRTGELFF. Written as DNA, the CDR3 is TGTGCCAGCAGCACAGGGTGGGGGAGGACCGGGGAGCTGTTTTTT.

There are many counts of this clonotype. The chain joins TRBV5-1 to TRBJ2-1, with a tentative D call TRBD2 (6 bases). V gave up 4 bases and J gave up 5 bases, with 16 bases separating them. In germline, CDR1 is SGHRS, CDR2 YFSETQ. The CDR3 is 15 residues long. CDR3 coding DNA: TGCGCCAGCAGCCAATCCCCGGGACTGGACAATGAGCAGTTCTTC. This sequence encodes CASSQSPGLDNEQFF.

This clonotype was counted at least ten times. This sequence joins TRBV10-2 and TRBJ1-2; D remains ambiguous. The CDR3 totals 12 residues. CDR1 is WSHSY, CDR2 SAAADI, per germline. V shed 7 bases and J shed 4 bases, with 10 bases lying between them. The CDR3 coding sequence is TGCGCCAGCATTGCCGGGTCCTATGGCTACACCTTC. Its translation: CASIAGSYGYTF.

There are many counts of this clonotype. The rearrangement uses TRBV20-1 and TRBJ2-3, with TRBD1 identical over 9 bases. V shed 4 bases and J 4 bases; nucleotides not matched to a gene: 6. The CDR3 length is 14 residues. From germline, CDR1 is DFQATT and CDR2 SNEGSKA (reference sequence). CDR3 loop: CSATGTGSPDTQYF. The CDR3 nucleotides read TGCAGTGCTACCGGGACAGGGTCACCAGATACGCAGTATTTT.

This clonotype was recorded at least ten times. As DNA, the CDR3 is TGCGCCAGCAGCTTCGGACAGCCCCGAGCCAAAAACATTCAGTACTTC. Protein product: CASSFGQPRAKNIQYF. The chain carries TRBV5-1 and TRBJ2-4, with D tentatively TRBD1 (6 bases). CDR1 is SGHRS, CDR2 YFSETQ, per germline. CDR3 size: 16 residues. Trimming removed 2 bases at V and 0 bases at J, with 12 bases between.

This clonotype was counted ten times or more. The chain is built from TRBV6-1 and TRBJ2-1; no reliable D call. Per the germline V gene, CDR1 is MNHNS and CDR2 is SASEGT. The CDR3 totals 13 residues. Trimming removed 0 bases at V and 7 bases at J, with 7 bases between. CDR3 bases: TGTGCCAGCAGTGAAGCCGATTTGAATGAGCAGTTCTTC. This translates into CASSEADLNEQFF.

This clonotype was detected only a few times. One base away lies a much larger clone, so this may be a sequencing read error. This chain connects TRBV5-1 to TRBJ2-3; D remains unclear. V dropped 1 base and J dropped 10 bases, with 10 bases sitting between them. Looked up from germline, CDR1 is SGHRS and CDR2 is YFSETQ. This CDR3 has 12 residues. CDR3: CASSLQSDAQYF. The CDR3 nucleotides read TGCGCCAGCAGCTTGCAGTCCGATGCGCAGTATTTT.

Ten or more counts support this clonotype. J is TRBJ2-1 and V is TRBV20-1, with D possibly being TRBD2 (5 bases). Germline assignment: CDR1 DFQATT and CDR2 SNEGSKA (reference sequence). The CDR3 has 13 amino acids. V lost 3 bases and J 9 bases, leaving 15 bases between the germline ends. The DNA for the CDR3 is TGCAGTGCTAGGGGTGGCCCGGGGAGTGAGCAGTTCTTC. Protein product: CSARGGPGSEQFF.

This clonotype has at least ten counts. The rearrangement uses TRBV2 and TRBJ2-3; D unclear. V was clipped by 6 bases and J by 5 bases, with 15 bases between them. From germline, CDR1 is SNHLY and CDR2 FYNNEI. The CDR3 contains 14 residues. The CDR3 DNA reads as TGTGCCAGCAGCCCCGTTAACCCCCGAGATACGCAGTATTTT. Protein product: CASSPVNPRDTQYF.

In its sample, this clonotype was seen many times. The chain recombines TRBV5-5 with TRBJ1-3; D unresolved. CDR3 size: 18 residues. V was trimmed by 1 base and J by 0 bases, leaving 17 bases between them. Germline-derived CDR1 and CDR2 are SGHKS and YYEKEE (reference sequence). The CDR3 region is CASSLQLFMPDSGNTIYF. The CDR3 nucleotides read TGTGCCAGCAGCTTGCAGCTATTCATGCCAGACTCTGGAAACACCATATATTTT.

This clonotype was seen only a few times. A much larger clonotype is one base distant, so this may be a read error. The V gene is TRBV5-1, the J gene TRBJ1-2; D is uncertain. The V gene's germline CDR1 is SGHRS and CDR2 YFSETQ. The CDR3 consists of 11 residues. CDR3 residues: CASSSTYGDTF. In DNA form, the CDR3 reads TGCGCCAGCAGCTCGACCTATGGCGACACCTTC.

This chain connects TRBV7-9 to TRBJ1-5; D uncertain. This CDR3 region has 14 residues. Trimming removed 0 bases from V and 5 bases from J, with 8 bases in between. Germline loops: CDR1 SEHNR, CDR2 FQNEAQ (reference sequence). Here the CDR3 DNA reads TGTGCCAGCAGCTTAGCCCGGGGAGATCAGCCCCAGCATTTT. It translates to CASSLARGDQPQHF.

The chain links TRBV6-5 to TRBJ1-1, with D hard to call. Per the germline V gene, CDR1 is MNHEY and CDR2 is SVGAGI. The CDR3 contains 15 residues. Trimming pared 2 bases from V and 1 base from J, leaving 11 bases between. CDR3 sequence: CASSYAADENTEAFF. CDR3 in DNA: TGTGCCAGCAGTTACGCGGCAGACGAGAACACTGAAGCTTTCTTT.

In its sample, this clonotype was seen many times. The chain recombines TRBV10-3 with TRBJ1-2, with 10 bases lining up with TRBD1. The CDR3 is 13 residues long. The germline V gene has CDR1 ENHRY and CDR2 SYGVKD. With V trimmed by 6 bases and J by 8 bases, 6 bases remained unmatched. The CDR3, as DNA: TGTGCCATCAGAGGGACAGGGGCTCTCGGCTACACCTTC. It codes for CAIRGTGALGYTF.

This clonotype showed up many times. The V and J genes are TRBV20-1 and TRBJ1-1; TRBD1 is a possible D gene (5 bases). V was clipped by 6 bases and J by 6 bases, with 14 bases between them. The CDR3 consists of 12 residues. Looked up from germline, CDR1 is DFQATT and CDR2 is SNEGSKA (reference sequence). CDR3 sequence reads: CSASQGNAEAFF. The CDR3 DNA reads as TGCAGTGCCTCCCAGGGAAATGCTGAAGCTTTCTTT.

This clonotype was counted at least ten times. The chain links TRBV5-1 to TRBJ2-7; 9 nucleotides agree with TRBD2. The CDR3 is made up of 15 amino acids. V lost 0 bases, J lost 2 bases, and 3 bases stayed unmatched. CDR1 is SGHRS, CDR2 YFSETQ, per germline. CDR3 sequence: CASSLGLAETYEQYF. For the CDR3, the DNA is TGCGCCAGCAGCTTGGGACTAGCGGAGACCTACGAGCAGTACTTC.

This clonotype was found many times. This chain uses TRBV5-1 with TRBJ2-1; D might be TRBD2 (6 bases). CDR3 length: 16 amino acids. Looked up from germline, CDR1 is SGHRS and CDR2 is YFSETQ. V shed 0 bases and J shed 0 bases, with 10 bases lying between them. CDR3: CASSLAAGNSYNEQFF. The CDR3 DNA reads TGCGCCAGCAGCTTGGCGGCGGGAAACTCCTACAATGAGCAGTTCTTC.

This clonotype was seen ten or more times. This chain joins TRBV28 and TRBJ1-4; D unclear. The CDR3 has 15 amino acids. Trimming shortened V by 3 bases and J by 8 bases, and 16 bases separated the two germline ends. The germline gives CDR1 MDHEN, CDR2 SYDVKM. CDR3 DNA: TGTGCCAGCAGTTTTGAAGGAGGGCGGAGGGAAAAACTGTTTTTT. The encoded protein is CASSFEGGRREKLFF.

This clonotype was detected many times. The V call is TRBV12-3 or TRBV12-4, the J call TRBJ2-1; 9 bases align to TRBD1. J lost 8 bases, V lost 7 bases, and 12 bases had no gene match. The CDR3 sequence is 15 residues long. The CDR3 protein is CASTLGDRAGHEQFF. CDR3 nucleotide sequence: TGTGCCAGCACCCTTGGGGACAGGGCGGGCCATGAGCAGTTCTTC.

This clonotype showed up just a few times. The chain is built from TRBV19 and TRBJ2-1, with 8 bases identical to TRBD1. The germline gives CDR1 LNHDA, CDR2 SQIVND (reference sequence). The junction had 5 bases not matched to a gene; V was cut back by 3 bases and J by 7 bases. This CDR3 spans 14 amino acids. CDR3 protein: CASSIIRGQNEQFF. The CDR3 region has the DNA TGTGCCAGTAGTATTATCAGGGGGCAAAATGAGCAGTTCTTC.

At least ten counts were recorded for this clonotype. The CDR3 reads CASRTVAGSYNEQFF. The CDR3, as DNA: TGTGCCAGCAGGACCGTAGCGGGATCTTACAATGAGCAGTTCTTC. The chain links TRBV7-2 to TRBJ2-1, with 8 bases lining up with TRBD2. J was trimmed by 4 bases and V by 6 bases; bases with no gene match: 8. The germline V gene has CDR1 SGHTA and CDR2 FQGNSA. This CDR3 is 15 amino acids long.

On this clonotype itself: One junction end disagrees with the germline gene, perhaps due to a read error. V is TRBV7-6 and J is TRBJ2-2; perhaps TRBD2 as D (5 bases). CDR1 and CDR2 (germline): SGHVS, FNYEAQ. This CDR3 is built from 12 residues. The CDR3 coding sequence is TGTGCCAGCAGCTTAGTCACCGGGGAGCTGCTTTTT. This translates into CASSLVTGELLF.

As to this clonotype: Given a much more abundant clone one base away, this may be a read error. The CDR3 sequence: CANSGTGDGEQFF. CDR3 DNA sequence: TGTGCCAACTCTGGGACAGGGGACGGTGAGCAGTTCTTC. This sequence joins TRBV18 and TRBJ2-1; TRBD1 matches 10 bases. Germline V CDR1 and CDR2: KGHSH, LQKENI. Unmatched junction bases numbered 9, after V lost 10 bases and J lost 9 bases. CDR3 length: 13 amino acids.

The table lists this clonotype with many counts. The DNA of the CDR3 is TGTGCCAGCAGCCAAATGTTGGGACAGATGAACACTGAAGCTTTCTTT. This sequence encodes CASSQMLGQMNTEAFF. The chain couples TRBV14 to TRBJ1-1; the match to TRBD1 covers 7 bases. This CDR3 contains 16 residues. Germline CDR1 is SGHDN and CDR2 is FVKESK. V dropped 2 bases and J dropped 0; count of bases not matched to a gene: 6.

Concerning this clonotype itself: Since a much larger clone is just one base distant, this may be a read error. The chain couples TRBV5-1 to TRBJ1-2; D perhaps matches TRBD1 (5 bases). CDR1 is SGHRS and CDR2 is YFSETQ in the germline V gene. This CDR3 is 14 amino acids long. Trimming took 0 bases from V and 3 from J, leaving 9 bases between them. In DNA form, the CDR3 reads TGCGCCAGCAGCTTGGGCCGGGGCTACTATGGCTACACCTTC. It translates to CASSLGRGYYGYTF.

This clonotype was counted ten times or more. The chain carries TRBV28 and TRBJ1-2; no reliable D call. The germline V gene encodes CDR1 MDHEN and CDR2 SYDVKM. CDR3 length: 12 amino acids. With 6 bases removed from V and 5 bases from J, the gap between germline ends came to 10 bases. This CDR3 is CASSLQEYGYTF. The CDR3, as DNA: TGTGCCAGCAGCCTACAAGAATATGGCTACACCTTC.